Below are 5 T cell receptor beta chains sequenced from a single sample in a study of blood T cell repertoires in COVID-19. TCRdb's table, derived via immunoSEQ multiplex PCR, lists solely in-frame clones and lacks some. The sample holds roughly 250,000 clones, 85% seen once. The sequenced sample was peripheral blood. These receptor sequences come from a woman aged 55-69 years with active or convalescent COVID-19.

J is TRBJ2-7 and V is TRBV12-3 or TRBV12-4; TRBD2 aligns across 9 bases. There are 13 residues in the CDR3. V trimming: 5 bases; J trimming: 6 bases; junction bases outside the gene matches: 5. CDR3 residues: CASSDTSGREQYF. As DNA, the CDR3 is TGTGCCAGCAGTGATACTAGCGGGCGCGAGCAGTACTTC.

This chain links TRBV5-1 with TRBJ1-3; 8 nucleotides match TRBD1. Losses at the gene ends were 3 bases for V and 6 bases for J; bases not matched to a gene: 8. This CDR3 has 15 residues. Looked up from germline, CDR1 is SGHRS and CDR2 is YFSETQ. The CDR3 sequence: CASSSGETGANTIYF. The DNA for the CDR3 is TGCGCCAGCAGCTCCGGGGAGACAGGGGCAAACACCATATATTTT.

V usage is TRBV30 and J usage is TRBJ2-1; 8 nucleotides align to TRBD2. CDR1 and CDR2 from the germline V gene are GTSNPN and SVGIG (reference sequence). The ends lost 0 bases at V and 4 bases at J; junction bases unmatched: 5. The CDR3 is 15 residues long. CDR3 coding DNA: TGTGCCTGGAGTGTAGCGGGAGTAAGATACAATGAGCAGTTCTTC. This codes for CAWSVAGVRYNEQFF.

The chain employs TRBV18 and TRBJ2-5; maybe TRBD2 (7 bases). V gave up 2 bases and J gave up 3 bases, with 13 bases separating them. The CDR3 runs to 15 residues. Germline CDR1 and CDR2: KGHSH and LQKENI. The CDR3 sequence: CASSPSQGREETQYF. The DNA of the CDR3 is TGTGCCAGCTCACCATCCCAGGGGAGGGAAGAGACCCAGTACTTC.

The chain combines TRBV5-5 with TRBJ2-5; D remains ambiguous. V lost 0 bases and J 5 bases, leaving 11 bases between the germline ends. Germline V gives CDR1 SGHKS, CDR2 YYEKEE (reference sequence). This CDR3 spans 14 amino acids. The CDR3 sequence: CASSLGPSQETQYF. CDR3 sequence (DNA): TGTGCCAGCAGCTTGGGTCCTAGTCAGGAGACCCAGTACTTC. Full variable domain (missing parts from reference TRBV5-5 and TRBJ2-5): DAGVTQSPTHLIKTRGQQVTLRCSPISGHKSVSWYQQVLGQGPQFIFQYYEKEERGRGNFPDRFSARQFPNYSSELNVNALLLGDSALYLCASSLGPSQETQYFGPGTRLLVL.